This entry lists 20 T cell receptor beta chains sequenced from one sample in a study of T cells after yellow fever vaccination. TCRdb passed the 5' RACE reads through MiXCR, listing each CDR3 protein once. The sample yields 200,000 to 250,000 distinct CDR3 sequences, more than 3% seen once. The sequencing here drew on CD4+ T cells sorted from PBMCs, taken 10 days after the yellow fever booster vaccination. These receptors were obtained from a young man who received the YFV17D yellow fever vaccine.

This clonotype was observed many times. V usage is TRBV10-3 and J usage is TRBJ2-7, with a possible D match to TRBD2 (6 bases). V lost 11 bases and J lost 5, with 19 bases in between. Germline V gives CDR1 ENHRY, CDR2 SYGVKD. The CDR3 consists of 13 residues. CDR3 region: CAATDYDFHEQYF. The CDR3, as DNA: TGTGCCGCGACGGACTACGACTTTCACGAGCAGTACTTC.

In this sample, this clonotype turned up many times. The gene calls are TRBV4-1 and TRBJ1-2, with D tentatively TRBD1 (5 bases). The germline V gene encodes CDR1 MGHRA and CDR2 YSYEKL. There are 16 residues in the CDR3. Trimming left V 2 bases short and J 6 bases short, with 19 bases between. This chain's CDR3 is CASSQIIGLGRDGYTF. The CDR3 region has the DNA TGCGCCAGCAGCCAAATAATTGGACTGGGGCGGGATGGCTACACCTTC.

This clonotype turned up a few times. The genes are TRBV19 and TRBJ1-3; D remains ambiguous. The CDR3 runs 14 residues. Trimming removed 6 bases at V and 0 bases at J, with 9 bases between. The germline V gene has CDR1 LNHDA and CDR2 SQIVND (reference sequence). The CDR3 sequence is CASRDRSSGNTIYF. CDR3 nucleotides: TGTGCCAGTAGGGACCGTTCCTCTGGAAACACCATATATTTT. Full variable domain (remainder filled in from reference TRBV19 and TRBJ1-3): DGGITQSPKYLFRKEGQNVTLSCEQNLNHDAMYWYRQDPGQGLRLIYYSQIVNDFQKGDIAEGYSVSREKKESFPLTVTSAQKNPTAFYLCASRDRSSGNTIYFGEGSWLTVV.

This clonotype showed up many times. V usage is TRBV12-3 or TRBV12-4 and J usage is TRBJ2-7, with 9 bases matching TRBD1. V was clipped by 3 bases and J by 3 bases; unmatched bases: 0. This CDR3 region has 13 residues. The CDR3 region is CASSLTGGYEQYV. The CDR3 nucleotides are TGTGCCAGCAGTTTGACAGGGGGCTACGAGCAGTACGTC.

Only a few counts were recorded for this clonotype. This chain joins TRBV7-2 and TRBJ1-4; D not resolved. The CDR3 covers 12 residues. Trimming removed 5 bases at V and 12 bases at J, with 13 bases between. Germline lookup yields CDR1 SGHTA and CDR2 FQGNSA. CDR3 sequence (DNA): TGTGCCAGCAGCCGTGACCTGGGAGAACTGTTTTTT. Translating gives CASSRDLGELFF.

This clonotype was counted ten times or more. CDR3 in amino acids: CASSRTSRETQYF. The CDR3 DNA is TGCGCCAGCAGCCGTACTAGTAGGGAGACCCAGTACTTC. V is TRBV5-1 and J is TRBJ2-5; a possible D gene is TRBD2 (5 bases). Germline CDR1 reads SGHRS; CDR2 reads YFSETQ. V shed 4 bases and J shed 5 bases, with 12 bases lying between them. The CDR3 totals 13 residues.

The chain joins TRBV2 to TRBJ1-1; D is possibly TRBD1 (6 bases). The germline V and J ends were trimmed by 4 bases and 0 bases, with 12 bases remaining between them. CDR1 SNHLY and CDR2 FYNNEI come from the germline V gene. There are 15 residues in the CDR3. The chain's CDR3 is CASSGGQTVNTEAFF. The CDR3 DNA is TGTGCCAGCAGTGGCGGACAGACCGTGAACACTGAAGCTTTCTTT.

The chain joins TRBV5-6 to TRBJ1-1; unclear D gene. The V end lost 2 bases, the J end lost 0 bases, and 14 bases lay between the germline ends. CDR3 length: 16 residues. The germline V gene encodes CDR1 SGHDT and CDR2 YYEEEE. For the CDR3, the DNA is TGTGCCAGCAGCTTCCGACACAACCTAATGAACACTGAAGCTTTCTTT. Protein: CASSFRHNLMNTEAFF.

This clonotype was counted many times. The chain is built from TRBV4-3 and TRBJ1-4; TRBD1 aligns across 9 bases. Per the germline V gene, CDR1 is LGHNA and CDR2 is YSLEER. The CDR3 length is 15 residues. Trimming at V came to 0 bases and at J to 9 bases, leaving 5 bases not matched to a gene. The CDR3: CASSQDPQGAKKLFF. The DNA for the CDR3 is TGCGCCAGCAGCCAAGATCCACAGGGGGCGAAAAAACTGTTTTTT.

The sample holds many counts of this clonotype. The chain uses TRBV6-5 and TRBJ1-1, with 8 bases matching TRBD1. The V gene's germline CDR1 is MNHEY and CDR2 SVGAGI. Losses at the gene ends were 6 bases for V and 1 base for J; bases not matched to a gene: 4. CDR3 length equals 14 residues. This chain's CDR3 is CASSFGQGNTEAFF. The CDR3, as DNA: TGTGCCAGCAGCTTCGGACAGGGGAACACTGAAGCTTTCTTT.

The chain employs TRBV7-2 and TRBJ2-5; a possible D gene is TRBD2 (6 bases). The V end lost 3 bases, the J end lost 1 base, and 9 bases lay between the germline ends. The CDR3 is made up of 14 amino acids. From germline, CDR1 is SGHTA and CDR2 FQGNSA. The CDR3 loop is CASSFRAGQETQYF. The DNA for the CDR3 is TGTGCCAGCAGCTTCAGAGCGGGCCAAGAGACCCAGTACTTC.

The chain is built from TRBV7-2 and TRBJ1-1; possibly TRBD1 for D (5 bases). V dropped 5 bases and J dropped 2 bases, with 18 bases sitting between them. Germline CDR1 reads SGHTA; CDR2 reads FQGNSA. CDR3 length: 16 amino acids. CDR3 loop: CASSRMSGALNTEAFF. The DNA for the CDR3 is TGTGCCAGCAGCCGAATGAGCGGGGCACTCAACACTGAAGCTTTCTTT. Together with reference TRBV7-2 and TRBJ1-1, the CDR3 gives the full variable domain: GAGVSQSPSNKVTEKGKDVELRCDPISGHTALYWYRQSLGQGLEFLIYFQGNSAPDKSGLPSDRFSAERTGGSVSTLTIQRTQQEDSAVYLCASSRMSGALNTEAFFGQGTRLTVV.

Ten or more counts support this clonotype. This chain links TRBV12-3 or TRBV12-4 with TRBJ2-5; 7 bases align to TRBD1. This CDR3 has 14 amino acids. V shed 5 bases and J 5 bases; nucleotides not matched to a gene: 8. The CDR3 protein is CASSVDRAAETQYF. The CDR3 DNA is TGTGCCAGCAGTGTAGACAGGGCCGCGGAGACCCAGTACTTC.

Concerning this clonotype: Here the CDR3 omits its conserved ending phenylalanine or tryptophan, so a read error is the likely source. It is unclear where the CDR3 begins or ends on the DNA, so no DNA is shown, and the CDR3 is as TCRdb lists it. The chain couples TRBV12-3 or TRBV12-4 to TRBJ2-7; TRBD1, the table's D call, was not compared with the DNA. The CDR3 contains 14 residues when both ends are counted. The CDR3 sequence: CASTPGQGRQEHFL.

This clonotype was seen a handful of times. This CDR3 is CASSPGGHYGYTF. In DNA form, the CDR3 reads TGTGCCAGCAGCCCAGGGGGCCACTATGGCTACACCTTC. This rearrangement joins TRBV11-2 to TRBJ1-2, with 8 nucleotides matching TRBD1. The V segment lost 5 bases and the J segment 3 bases; nucleotides outside the gene matches: 2. CDR1 SGHAT and CDR2 FQNNGV come from the germline V gene. The CDR3 has 13 amino acids.

Only a few counts were recorded for this clonotype. This chain uses TRBV19 with TRBJ2-1, with D tentatively TRBD2 (5 bases). Germline CDR1 LNHDA, CDR2 SQIVND (reference sequence). The CDR3 extends over 16 amino acids. V was trimmed by 1 base and J by 0 bases, leaving 10 bases between them. The CDR3 DNA reads as TGTGCCAGTAGTATAGCGGAGGTCAGCTCCTACAATGAGCAGTTCTTC. Protein sequence: CASSIAEVSSYNEQFF.

This clonotype was seen at least ten times. The chain combines TRBV7-9 with TRBJ2-5, with D unclear. This CDR3 contains 14 residues. Germline V CDR1 and CDR2: SEHNR, FQNEAQ (reference sequence). Between the trimmed V and J ends, which lost 2 bases and 1 base, there was a span of 8 bases. CDR3: CASSLRAAQETQYF. CDR3 in DNA: TGTGCCAGCAGCTTAAGGGCAGCCCAAGAGACCCAGTACTTC.

This clonotype was seen many times. The V and J genes are TRBV18 and TRBJ1-1, with a weak D call TRBD1 (5 bases). CDR1 KGHSH and CDR2 LQKENI come from the germline V gene. The CDR3 contains 13 residues. V lost 10 bases, J lost 1 base, and 13 bases lay in between. The CDR3 protein is CATKVGQNTEAFF. CDR3 in DNA: TGTGCCACCAAAGTCGGACAGAACACTGAAGCTTTCTTT.

This chain joins TRBV20-1 and TRBJ1-2; D remains ambiguous. Germline V lookup: CDR1 DFQATT, CDR2 SNEGSKA (reference sequence). There are 16 residues in the CDR3. Trimming took off 6 bases at V and 6 bases at J, with 26 bases between the two ends. The CDR3 here is CSAQSPPQDLSDGYTF. CDR3 nucleotides: TGCAGTGCCCAGAGCCCCCCGCAGGACCTCTCGGATGGCTACACCTTC.

This clonotype was seen repeatedly, ten times or more. The chain employs TRBV5-1 and TRBJ1-2; 8 bases match TRBD1. The V and J ends lost 1 base and 6 bases, in that order; junction bases with no gene match: 5. Per the germline V gene, CDR1 is SGHRS and CDR2 is YFSETQ. This CDR3 spans 14 amino acids. DNA of the CDR3: TGCGCCAGCAGCTTGTTACAGGGGGAGCATGGCTACACCTTC. As protein: CASSLLQGEHGYTF.